This T cell receptor (beta chain) is drawn from a study of cytomegalovirus exposure and HLA in healthy donors. For the study at large: Caucasian-associated ancestry cluster membership applied to around 76% of 398 genotyped donors. Study-wide points: Only CMV serostatus was available as immune exposure information.

Primers included in the PCR were 60 Vbeta and 13 Jbeta primers. Repertoires were generated with immunoSEQ multiplex PCR, while TCRdb's copy carries only in-frame clones and drops some. The sample lists some 130,000 clones, over 60% occurring once. Comments on this clone: Its cognate antigen is unknown.

The germline gives CDR1 GTSNPN, CDR2 SVGIG (reference sequence). The CDR3 is 15 residues long. The J segment lost 7 bases and the V segment lost 4 bases, leaving 10 bases of the junction unmatched. The receptor's source is a man aged 30-40 years in good health and CMV-seronegative. The source material was PBMCs. This rearrangement joins TRBV30 to TRBJ2-1; 10 bases fit TRBD2. CDR3 in DNA: TGTGCCTGGACCCTCCTAGCGGGAGTAAGTAATGAGCAGTTCTTC. Protein: CAWTLLAGVSNEQFF.